This T cell receptor (beta chain) was identified in a study of identical twins. With regard to this clonotype: Its antigen is not known.

Study findings and constraints: Invariant MAIT and iNKT cells are populations that could partly confound zero-insertion analyses. Twins shared out-of-frame alpha sequences with excess low generation probability. Twins shared beta out-of-frame sequences in excess, but this excess was weaker.

TCRdb called the 5' RACE reads again in MiXCR, with one record for every CDR3 protein. Among approximately 1.8 million distinct CDR3 sequences listed, less than 35% were seen once. CDR1 is MGHRA and CDR2 is YSYEKL in the germline V gene. V was pared by 0 bases and J by 7 bases, with 6 bases of the junction left unmatched. This CDR3 is built from 17 residues. The sample taken for sequencing was cord blood. The V and J genes are TRBV4-1 and TRBJ2-2, with 12 bases aligning to TRBD2. The receptor was derived from a newborn girl in good health. CDR3 coding DNA: TGCGCCAGCAGCCAAGACCTAGCGGGAGGGCCGGTCGGGGAGCTGTTTTTT. As protein: CASSQDLAGGPVGELFF.